This T cell receptor beta chain came from a study of cytomegalovirus exposure and HLA in healthy donors. Sequencing was performed with immunoSEQ multiplex PCR; in TCRdb, only in-frame clones are kept and a portion is missing. The sample includes 220,000 or so clones, approximately 83% of them seen just once. Study-level findings and limits: Among the CMV-associated chains, a few were confirmed in vitro as specific for CMV antigens. The finding came from a later analysis; first-cohort TCR clusters tended to co-occur in the 95 to 150 validation repertoires. Most TCR sequences were rare, but some public TCRs occurred in many donors. Cytomegalovirus-associated status was assigned to approximately 160 TCR beta chains.

To note about this clone: The antigen remains undetermined.

There are 13 residues in the CDR3. The V gene lost 1 base and the J gene lost 8 bases, with 14 bases spanning the gap. CDR1 is GTSNPN and CDR2 is SVGIG in the germline V gene (reference sequence). The receptor comes from a woman in her thirties in good health and CMV-seropositive. The sequenced material came from PBMCs. V is TRBV30 and J is TRBJ1-2; D might be TRBD1 (6 bases). This CDR3 reads CAWSEDSRKGYTF. CDR3 DNA: TGTGCCTGGAGTGAGGACAGTAGAAAAGGCTACACCTTC. The full variable domain, with the rest looked up from reference TRBV30 and TRBJ1-2, is SQTIHQWPATLVQPVGSPLSLECTVEGTSNPNLYWYRQAAGRGLQLLFYSVGIGQISSEVPQNLSASRPQDRQFILSSKKLLLSDSGFYLCAWSEDSRKGYTFGSGTRLTVV.